These T cell receptor beta chains were read from a single sample in a study of vaccination effects on CD4 cells after COVID-19. These receptors are not linked to any known antigen. Generated by immunoSEQ multiplex PCR, the TCRdb table keeps only in-frame clones and is missing some. The sample contains some 39,000 clones, around 76% of which appear only once. This specimen was CD4+ T cells from PBMCs cultured without peptide, taken before COVID-19 vaccination. The source of these receptors is a human donor who received a COVID-19 vaccine. Each CDR3 is given with its conserved first and last residue. A D gene is named only where the DNA matches it firmly. A clone size is listed for some rows: how often the clone was seen (once, few, many), or a class if it is expanded.

>.|.|TRBV9|TRBJ1-2
TGTGCCAGCAGCGATCACTCCCTGCCGGGGGACTATGGCTACACCTTC
CASSDHSLPGDYGYTF
>TRBD1|.|TRBV7-9|TRBJ1-4
TGTGCCAGCAGCCTAAGGACCAGGGGGATTTTTAATGAAAAACTGTTTTTT
CASSLRTRGIFNEKLFF
>.|.|TRBV27|TRBJ2-3
TGTGCCAGCAGTTTGTTTGAGGGGGGGGTCAGGCAGTATTTT
CASSLFEGGVRQYF
>.|once|TRBV6-6|TRBJ1-5
TGTGCCAGCAGTTCGTTGAACAATCAGCCCCAGCATTTT
CASSSLNNQPQHF
>.|few|TRBV5-1|TRBJ2-5
TGCGCCAGCAGCCCTGAAGAGACCCAGTACTTC
CASSPEETQYF
>.|.|TRBV24-1|TRBJ2-3
TGTGCCACCAGTGATTTTACAGGTAGCACAGATACGCAGTATTTT
CATSDFTGSTDTQYF
>.|.|TRBV3-1/TRBV3-2|TRBJ1-4
TGTGCCAGCAGCCAAGGATCCCAGCCGCTACGTGTTAATGAAAAACTGTTTTTT
CASSQGSQPLRVNEKLFF
>.|few|TRBV3-1/TRBV3-2|TRBJ1-3
TGTGCCAGCAGCCAAGACGGTTCCAGTGGAAACACCATATATTTT
CASSQDGSSGNTIYF
>.|.|TRBV5-6|TRBJ1-1
TGTGCCAGCAGCTTGGTCGTGGGGGCTGTCATGAACACTGAAGCTTTCTTT
CASSLVVGAVMNTEAFF
>.|.|TRBV15|TRBJ2-1
TGTGCCACCAGCAGAGTTAACAATGAGCAGTTCTTC
CATSRVNNEQFF
>.|.|TRBV9|TRBJ2-5
TGTGCCTCCGGCGGGGGCGGGAGCGGGGCCCAAGAGACCCAGTACTTC
CASGGGGSGAQETQYF
>.|.|TRBV24-1|TRBJ2-5
TGTGCCACCAGTGACCCCAGAACGCCAACGACCCAGTACTTC
CATSDPRTPTTQYF
>.|.|TRBV7-2|TRBJ1-2
TGTGCCAGCAGCCCGTGGGACGGTGCTAACTATGGCTACACCTTC
CASSPWDGANYGYTF
>.|.|TRBV6-5|TRBJ2-3
TGTGCCAGCAGTTCCCTTGGACGGAACACAGATACGCAGTATTTT
CASSSLGRNTDTQYF
>TRBD1|.|TRBV18|TRBJ2-1
TGTGCCAGCTCACCCCAGGGGGCGCAGAATGAGCAGTTCTTC
CASSPQGAQNEQFF
>TRBD2|.|TRBV12-3/TRBV12-4|TRBJ2-4
TGTGCCAGCAGTTTTGGGGGGGACATTCAGTACTTC
CASSFGGDIQYF